The clone carrying this T cell receptor (beta chain) has ten or more counts. The CDR3 covers 12 residues. The V and J ends lost 7 bases and 4 bases respectively, with 10 bases between them. Looked up from germline, CDR1 is MDHEN and CDR2 is SYDVKM. The data stem from a study of T cells in Graves' hyperthyroidism and ophthalmopathy. TCR beta CDR3 region amplification was performed from RNA transcripts. TCR CDR3 underwent first-round RT-PCR with the HTBI primer set. MiXCR was run by TCRdb on the multiplex PCR reads, yielding one entry per CDR3 protein. This table has hundreds of thousands of distinct CDR3 sequences, 15% to 18% appearing once.

The V and J genes are TRBV28 and TRBJ1-2; D is unresolved. The sample taken for sequencing was blood. The sequence came from a woman aged 18-29 years with Graves' hyperthyroidism. The CDR3 here is CASKDGIYGYTF. The DNA of the CDR3 is TGTGCCAGCAAAGACGGGATCTATGGCTACACCTTC.